This T cell receptor beta chain was sequenced in a study of T-cell memory formation after mild COVID-19. As for the study in general: Clusters were largely donor specific.

V dropped 4 bases and J dropped 0 bases, with 12 bases sitting between them. The germline gives CDR1 MNHEY, CDR2 SVGAGI. The CDR3 totals 15 residues. A 5'RACE reaction primed in the constant segment made cDNA libraries of TCR alpha and TCR beta, and these carried sample barcodes and UMIs. A single record per CDR3 protein comes from TCRdb applying MiXCR to the 5' RACE reads. The sample consists of about 340,000 distinct CDR3 sequences, approximately 15% of them appearing once. General observations from the study: Day 15 to 85 contractors were CD4/CD8 balanced; later expanders leaned CD4+. Mainly in CM and EM were contracting CD4+ clones; CD8+ were in EMRA.

This clonotype was seen a handful of times. Antigen specificity is unknown. The material sequenced was PBMCs or a T cell subset sorted from them (not recorded which). V gene TRBV6-5 combines with J gene TRBJ1-1, with a possible D match to TRBD1 (6 bases). This clonotype originated in a man younger than 35 who had mild COVID-19 (a few samples of this study predate the infection). Cell type and time point are not known. The CDR3: CASSSGGGMNTEAFF. The CDR3 bases are TGTGCCAGCAGTTCCGGAGGGGGGATGAACACTGAAGCTTTCTTT.